Shown below are 14 T cell receptor beta chains from a single sample sequenced in a study of CD8 T cells in ankylosing spondylitis. TCRdb processed the 5' RACE reads anew with MiXCR; each CDR3 protein has one entry. Here the sample spans 50,000 or so distinct CDR3 sequences, 6.5% to 9% being singletons. The specimen was blood, either unsorted or a sorted T cell fraction (not recorded which). Receptor source: a female donor with ankylosing spondylitis or in good health (not recorded which).

This clonotype was picked up many times. V is TRBV10-3 and J is TRBJ2-1; D ambiguous. The CDR3 covers 15 residues. The V end lost 4 bases, the J end lost 1 base, and 11 bases lay between the germline ends. Germline-derived CDR1 and CDR2 are ENHRY and SYGVKD. CDR3: CAISGGTMSYNEQFF. The DNA for the CDR3 is TGTGCCATCAGTGGGGGTACGATGTCCTACAATGAGCAGTTCTTC.

This clonotype was observed a few times. V usage is TRBV20-1 and J usage is TRBJ1-1, with D uncertain. The CDR3 totals 11 residues. The germline V and J ends were trimmed by 2 bases and 3 bases, with 4 bases remaining between them. Germline V gene sequence: CDR1 DFQATT, CDR2 SNEGSKA (reference sequence). CDR3: CSARIDTEAFF. The CDR3 region has the DNA TGCAGTGCTAGAATCGACACTGAAGCTTTCTTT.

This clonotype appeared many times. The chain recombines TRBV24-1 with TRBJ2-3; D is unclear. The CDR3 covers 12 residues. Germline V gives CDR1 KGHDR, CDR2 SFDVKD. The V and J ends lost 6 bases and 5 bases respectively, with 8 bases between them. The CDR3 loop is CATSFIGDTQYF. Here the CDR3 DNA reads TGTGCCACCAGTTTTATAGGAGATACGCAGTATTTT.

The sample holds many counts of this clonotype. The V and J genes are TRBV5-1 and TRBJ1-4; 9 bases match TRBD1. V lost 4 bases and J lost 5; bases outside the gene matches: 6. The CDR3 contains 15 residues. Germline values: CDR1 SGHRS, CDR2 YFSETQ. The CDR3 DNA follows: TGCGCCAGCAGCCTTTCGACAGGGGGGAATGAAAAACTGTTTTTT. It yields the protein CASSLSTGGNEKLFF.

This clonotype was seen only a few times. The gene calls are TRBV5-1 and TRBJ2-2, with TRBD1 as a possible D gene (5 bases). V was pared by 4 bases and J by 1 base, with 14 bases between. The CDR3 loop spans 16 amino acids. Germline loops: CDR1 SGHRS, CDR2 YFSETQ. This chain's CDR3 is CASSLREGGNTGELFF. The CDR3 DNA reads as TGCGCCAGCAGCCTCAGGGAAGGTGGGAACACCGGGGAGCTGTTTTTT.

This clonotype was observed many times. The J gene is TRBJ2-2, the V gene TRBV5-1; 10 bases align to TRBD1. This CDR3 has 15 amino acids. Germline V gene sequence: CDR1 SGHRS, CDR2 YFSETQ. V shed 4 bases and J 5 bases; nucleotides not matched to a gene: 5. The CDR3 loop reads CASSDGTGETGELFF. CDR3 DNA sequence: TGCGCCAGCAGCGACGGGACAGGGGAAACCGGGGAGCTGTTTTTT.

The chain recombines TRBV5-6 with TRBJ2-3; 10 bases fit TRBD2. CDR3 size: 15 residues. The V gene end was trimmed by 1 base and the J gene end by 5 bases; junction bases not matched to a gene: 4. Germline CDR1 SGHDT, CDR2 YYEEEE. The CDR3 DNA reads TGTGCCAGCAGCTTGCTAAGGACTAGCGGAGATACGCAGTATTTT. It translates to CASSLLRTSGDTQYF.

Many counts were recorded for this clonotype. The gene calls are TRBV25-1 and TRBJ1-1; 10 positions agree with TRBD1. V was pared by 1 base and J by 4 bases, with 12 bases of the junction left unmatched. Germline lookup yields CDR1 MGHDK and CDR2 SYGVNS. This CDR3 contains 18 residues. The CDR3 bases are TGTGCCAGCAGTGAATGGGGTCGTGACAGGGGGCTTCCCACTGAAGCTTTCTTT. Translating it yields CASSEWGRDRGLPTEAFF.

This clonotype was recorded at least ten times. The chain joins TRBV5-1 to TRBJ2-7; D might be TRBD1 or TRBD2, each matching 6 bases. The CDR3 has 15 amino acids. Germline loops: CDR1 SGHRS, CDR2 YFSETQ. V lost 2 bases to trimming and J lost 1 base, with 13 bases between them. The CDR3 region is CASSFGGSSSYEQYF. CDR3 nucleotide sequence: TGCGCCAGCAGCTTCGGGGGCAGTTCGTCCTACGAGCAGTACTTC.

This clonotype showed up many times. V gene TRBV20-1 combines with J gene TRBJ1-4; TRBD1 agrees at 12 bases. Trimming removed 3 bases from V and 6 bases from J; junction bases left unmatched: 2. Germline V gene data show CDR1 as DFQATT and CDR2 as SNEGSKA (reference sequence). This CDR3 has 14 residues. The CDR3 sequence is CSASRDRGHEKLFF. The DNA for the CDR3 is TGCAGTGCTAGTAGGGACAGGGGGCATGAAAAACTGTTTTTT.

This clonotype was counted ten times or more. The chain uses TRBV29-1 and TRBJ1-1; D unresolved. Germline values: CDR1 SQVTM, CDR2 ANQGSEA. Trimming took off 2 bases at V and 0 bases at J, with 7 bases between the two ends. The CDR3 spans 13 residues. The CDR3 sequence is CSVEWRLNTEAFF. The DNA for the CDR3 is TGCAGCGTTGAATGGCGACTGAACACTGAAGCTTTCTTT.

This clonotype occurred once. The V gene is TRBV5-1, the J gene TRBJ2-3; TRBD1 might be the D (5 bases). This CDR3 region has 14 residues. Looked up from germline, CDR1 is SGHRS and CDR2 is YFSETQ. Trimming took 7 bases from V and 2 from J, leaving 14 bases between them. CDR3 bases: TGCGCCAGCCTCAGGGCAAATCCCACAGATACGCAGTATTTT. Translation gives CASLRANPTDTQYF.

Many counts were recorded for this clonotype. This rearrangement joins TRBV30 to TRBJ1-5; perhaps TRBD1 as D (5 bases). Trimming pared 5 bases from V and 11 bases from J, leaving 19 bases between. The CDR3 is 13 residues long. Germline assignment: CDR1 GTSNPN and CDR2 SVGIG (reference sequence). DNA for the CDR3: TGTGCCTGGGGCACGAGGGACCTCCAGACCCAGCATTTT. Its protein is CAWGTRDLQTQHF.

Ten or more counts support this clonotype. This chain connects TRBV5-1 to TRBJ2-3, with D possibly TRBD2 on 6 matching bases. Germline assignment: CDR1 SGHRS and CDR2 YFSETQ. V shed 0 bases and J shed 2 bases, with 10 bases lying between them. The CDR3 is made up of 15 amino acids. CDR3 nucleotides: TGCGCCAGCAGCTTGGTGTGGACTAACACAGATACGCAGTATTTT. The encoded protein is CASSLVWTNTDTQYF. Using reference TRBV5-1 and TRBJ2-3 for the parts outside the CDR3, the full variable domain is KAGVTQTPRYLIKTRGQQVTLSCSPISGHRSVSWYQQTPGQGLQFLFEYFSETQRNKGNFPGRFSGRQFSNSRSEMNVSTLELGDSALYLCASSLVWTNTDTQYFGPGTRLTVL.